A selection of T cell receptor beta chains follows, all from one sample in a study of human T cells and chemical hapten exposure. TCRdb redid the calling of the RACE reads with MiXCR, one entry per CDR3 protein. The sample has 300,000 to 450,000 distinct CDR3 sequences, 4.8% seen once. Sequenced material: whole blood, taken in connection with sensitization to the hapten diphenylcyclopropenone (DPC). The source of these receptors is a woman between 50 and 59 years old with alopecia areata. Some clones in this sample may be carry-over from other donors' samples. CDR3s include the opening cysteine and the closing phenylalanine or tryptophan. A D gene is named only where the DNA matches it firmly. A clone size is listed for some rows: how often the clone was seen (once, few, many), or a class if it is expanded.

V	size	D	J	length	DNA	CDR3
TRBV29-1	many	.	TRBJ2-1	14	TGCAGCGCTTCAGGAGCGGACCTTCACAATGAGCAGTTCTTC	CSASGADLHNEQFF
TRBV12-3/TRBV12-4	few	.	TRBJ1-6	16	TGTGCCAGCAGTTTAGGCGGCGCGGGGATCGCCTCACCCCTCCACTTT	CASSLGGAGIASPLHF
TRBV18	.	TRBD1	TRBJ2-7	15	TGTGCCAGCTCACCACAGGACAGGCCGCCCTACGAGCAGTACTTC	CASSPQDRPPYEQYF
TRBV7-6	.	.	TRBJ1-2	15	TGTGCCAGCAGCTTATATGAGGGTTCCGAAAATGGCTACACCTTC	CASSLYEGSENGYTF
TRBV29-1	.	.	TRBJ2-5	14	TGCAGCGTTGACCCCCTCCAGGGGCGAAAGACCCAGTACTTC	CSVDPLQGRKTQYF
TRBV13	.	.	TRBJ1-1	13	TGTGCCAGCAGCTTAGGGATGGACAGTGAAGCTTTCTTT	CASSLGMDSEAFF
TRBV7-8	many	.	TRBJ1-5	16	TGTGCCAGCAGCCCTAGGGAGGAGGCTAGAGGTCAGCCCCAGCATTTT	CASSPREEARGQPQHF
TRBV6-5	many	.	TRBJ2-5	14	TGTGCCAGCTTAAGTGCGGGCTCCCAAGAGACCCAGTACTTC	CASLSAGSQETQYF
TRBV20-1	.	.	TRBJ1-5	15	TGCAGTGCCACCCTGGAGGGAAGAGGCAATCAGCCCCAGCATTTT	CSATLEGRGNQPQHF
TRBV7-8	few	.	TRBJ2-3	12	TGTGCCAGCAGCTGGGTGGGAGATACGCAGTATTTT	CASSWVGDTQYF
TRBV27	.	TRBD1	TRBJ2-1	17	TGTGCCAGCAGTTTGCTCGCAGCGGGACAGGGGTACAATGAGCAGTTCTTC	CASSLLAAGQGYNEQFF
TRBV5-4	.	.	TRBJ1-1	15	TGTGCCAGCAGCTCAGCGACAGATAGCTTCACTGAAGCTTTCTTT	CASSSATDSFTEAFF
TRBV4-1	many	.	TRBJ2-1	15	TGCGCCAGCAGCCCCGGGGAGAGCTCCTACAATGAGCAGTTCTTC	CASSPGESSYNEQFF
TRBV6-1	.	.	TRBJ2-7	13	TGTGCCAGCAGTACCGACAGATCCTACGAGCAGTACTTC	CASSTDRSYEQYF
TRBV29-1	few	.	TRBJ2-4	10	TGCAGCGTTTTAGTTAACATTCAGTACTTC	CSVLVNIQYF
TRBV4-3	few	TRBD2	TRBJ2-1	15	TGCGCCAGCAGCCAAGATCCTAGCGGCTACAATGAGCAGTTCTTC	CASSQDPSGYNEQFF
TRBV7-2	many	TRBD1	TRBJ1-5	13	TGTGCCAGCGGACAGGTTAGCAATCAGCCCCAGCATTTT	CASGQVSNQPQHF
TRBV12-3/TRBV12-4	.	.	TRBJ1-1	11	TGTGCCAGCAGTTTAATGGGGAGAGCTTTCTTT	CASSLMGRAFF
TRBV14	few	TRBD1	TRBJ2-7	16	TGTGCCAGCAGCTCGCTCCGGGACAGGGTCATGGACGAGCAGTACTTC	CASSSLRDRVMDEQYF
TRBV27	few	TRBD1	TRBJ1-1	13	TGTGCCACCCGACAGGGTCTCGACACTGAAGCTTTCTTT	CATRQGLDTEAFF
TRBV4-1	.	TRBD1	TRBJ2-7	15	TGCGCCAGCAGCCACCCGACAGGGGGCTCCTACGAGCAGTACTTC	CASSHPTGGSYEQYF
TRBV12-3/TRBV12-4	many	TRBD1	TRBJ1-6	14	TGTGCCAGCAGCTCCGGGACAGCTAATTCACCCCTCCACTTT	CASSSGTANSPLHF
TRBV12-3/TRBV12-4	many	.	TRBJ2-3	15	TGTGCCAGCAGCCTACGGCAGGGACGCAGGGATACGCAGTATTTT	CASSLRQGRRDTQYF
TRBV20-1	.	.	TRBJ2-2	15	TGCAGTGCTAGAGTCCCGACCTCTAGCCCCGGGGAGCTGTTTTTT	CSARVPTSSPGELFF
TRBV12-3/TRBV12-4	few	.	TRBJ1-6	15	TGTGCCAGCAGTCCACATACAGGGTTAAATTCACCCCTCCACTTT	CASSPHTGLNSPLHF
TRBV5-1	.	TRBD1	TRBJ1-2	15	TGCGCCAGCAGCATGGGGACAGTTCCACACTATGGCTACACCTTC	CASSMGTVPHYGYTF
TRBV20-1	few	.	TRBJ1-1	11	TGCAGTGCCCGGTCGGGCACTGAAGCTTTCTTT	CSARSGTEAFF
TRBV12-5	.	TRBD2	TRBJ2-2	16	TGTGCTAGTGGTTTGAGGCTAGCGGGGGCCAACTGGCAGCTGTTTTTT	CASGLRLAGANWQLFF
TRBV6-6	.	.	TRBJ2-5	15	TGTGCCAGCAGTCCCTCGTATGAGGGGAGGGAGACCCAGTACTTC	CASSPSYEGRETQYF
TRBV10-3	few	.	TRBJ1-2	12	TGTCGGGTAGGAGGGACCACCGATGGCTACACCTTC	CRVGGTTDGYTF
TRBV28	many	.	TRBJ1-5	17	TGTGCCAGCAGTCCACAACAGGGAATATCGTCATATCAGCCCCAGCATTTT	CASSPQQGISSYQPQHF
TRBV5-4	many	.	TRBJ1-2	15	TGTGCCAGCAGCCCGACCGGGGGGGCTGGCTATGGCTACACCTTC	CASSPTGGAGYGYTF
TRBV7-9	few	.	TRBJ2-7	15	TGTGCCAGCAGCTTAGCTCCAGTGAGGGTGTACGAGCAGTACTTC	CASSLAPVRVYEQYF
TRBV4-3	many	TRBD1	TRBJ2-2	14	TGCGCCAGCAGCCATCGACAGGGGTCCGGGGAGCTGTTTTTT	CASSHRQGSGELFF
TRBV7-9	few	.	TRBJ1-4	15	TGTGCCAGCAGCTTCTCGACCGATGAGCGGGAAAAACTGTTTTTT	CASSFSTDEREKLFF
TRBV29-1	many	.	TRBJ2-3	14	TGCAGCGTTGATCTAAACAGGGTACTAGATACGCAGTATTTT	CSVDLNRVLDTQYF